A single sample is the source of the 5 T cell receptor beta chains below, sequenced in a study of blood T cell repertoires in COVID-19. Only in-frame clones appear in the TCRdb table, and some are missing; sequencing was by immunoSEQ multiplex PCR. The sample yields approximately 190,000 clones, roughly 87% seen once. Sequenced: peripheral blood. Every receptor here comes from a woman aged 55-70 years with COVID-19, enrolled during active disease.

This clone was detected once. V and J are TRBV7-2 and TRBJ2-7, with D possibly matching TRBD2 (6 bases). The CDR3 covers 14 residues. Germline lookup yields CDR1 SGHTA and CDR2 FQGNSA. V dropped 5 bases and J dropped 0 bases, with 11 bases sitting between them. CDR3 sequence: CASSRGTNSYEQYF. In DNA form, the CDR3 reads TGTGCCAGCAGCCGCGGGACCAACTCCTACGAGCAGTACTTC.

The chain is built from TRBV6-5 and TRBJ1-1; D remains unclear. The V gene lost 3 bases and the J gene lost 8 bases, with 22 bases spanning the gap. The CDR3 has 16 residues. Germline CDR1 and CDR2: MNHEY and SVGAGI. The CDR3 sequence: CASSYLPMGADREAFF. The CDR3 DNA sequence: TGTGCCAGCAGTTATCTTCCAATGGGAGCCGACCGGGAAGCTTTCTTT.

This clone has a handful of counts. This chain connects TRBV23-1 to TRBJ2-1; TRBD2 might be the D (7 bases). TRBV23-1 is marked as an open reading frame, function uncertain. The CDR3 has 18 amino acids. V was shortened by 6 bases and J by 5 bases, with 26 bases between the two germline ends. The CDR3 coding sequence is TGCGCCAGCAGGCTCGGTTTCTGGGGGGGCGAGAGGAACAATGAGCAGTTCTTC. This gives the protein CASRLGFWGGERNNEQFF.

This chain joins TRBV4-3 and TRBJ1-4; D gene ambiguous. Germline CDR1 LGHNA, CDR2 YSLEER. V gave up 0 bases and J gave up 0 bases, with 5 bases separating them. CDR3 length: 15 amino acids. Here the CDR3 DNA reads TGCGCCAGCAGCCAAGAACCAGCAACTAATGAAAAACTGTTTTTT. As protein: CASSQEPATNEKLFF.

This clone occurred a few times. This chain connects TRBV6-5 to TRBJ1-2; D is possibly TRBD1 (6 bases). Looked up from germline, CDR1 is MNHEY and CDR2 is SVGAGI. The CDR3 length is 12 residues. Trimming left V 11 bases short and J 7 bases short, with 17 bases between. CDR3 amino acids: CAARQGPGGYTF. The CDR3 nucleotides read TGTGCCGCGCGTCAGGGGCCGGGTGGCTACACCTTC.